Listed here are 27 T cell receptor beta chains from one sample, sequenced in a study of graft-versus-host responses after intestinal transplantation. Measured with immunoSEQ multiplex PCR; TCRdb has only the in-frame clones, and not every one. The profile covers some 44,000 clones, with about 95% appearing a single time and roughly 1.6% taken by the ten largest. Sequencing was performed on PBMCs, taken more than 310 days after intestinal transplant. The source of these receptors is a human patient who received an intestinal transplant, so some T cells may come from the graft donor.

V usage is TRBV4-1 and J usage is TRBJ1-1; TRBD1 agrees at 7 bases. J was trimmed by 7 bases and V by 2 bases; bases with no gene match: 7. This CDR3 has 14 amino acids. Germline V gives CDR1 MGHRA, CDR2 YSYEKL. The chain's CDR3 is CASSQPRGLGEAFF. DNA of the CDR3: TGCGCCAGCAGCCAACCTAGGGGGCTAGGTGAAGCTTTCTTT.

The chain employs TRBV6-5 and TRBJ1-6; a possible D gene is TRBD1 (6 bases). Trimming removed 7 bases at V and 6 bases at J, with 13 bases between. There are 14 residues in the CDR3. Germline assignment: CDR1 MNHEY and CDR2 SVGAGI. Written as DNA, the CDR3 is TGTGCCAGCACCAGTGGGGGGCTTAATTCACCCCTCCACTTT. Residues: CASTSGGLNSPLHF.

The chain recombines TRBV27 with TRBJ2-3; maybe TRBD2 (5 bases). The CDR3 has 16 amino acids. V shed 3 bases and J shed 1 base, with 14 bases lying between them. Germline values: CDR1 MNHEY, CDR2 SMNVEV (reference sequence). For the CDR3, the DNA is TGTGCCAGCAGTTTGGATGGGAGTCGTGGCACAGATACGCAGTATTTT. Amino acids: CASSLDGSRGTDTQYF.

This chain connects TRBV27 to TRBJ2-5, with a tentative D call TRBD1 (6 bases). CDR1 is MNHEY, CDR2 SMNVEV, per germline (reference sequence). The V gene lost 6 bases and the J gene lost 5 bases, with 16 bases spanning the gap. The length of the CDR3 is 14 residues. This chain's CDR3 is CASRLVGAVETQYF. The CDR3 nucleotides are TGTGCCAGCAGGCTGGTGGGGGCGGTGGAGACCCAGTACTTC.

The chain uses TRBV5-6 and TRBJ2-2, with D unclear. The germline V gene has CDR1 SGHDT and CDR2 YYEEEE. V gave up 5 bases and J gave up 0 bases, with 5 bases separating them. CDR3 size: 13 residues. CDR3 in amino acids: CASRYSNTGELFF. Here the CDR3 DNA reads TGTGCCAGCAGGTATTCGAACACCGGGGAGCTGTTTTTT.

This chain uses TRBV7-9 with TRBJ2-2; perhaps TRBD1 as D (7 bases). Trimming stripped 3 bases from V and 6 bases from J, with 11 bases between. The CDR3 extends over 14 amino acids. Germline CDR1 and CDR2: SEHNR and FQNEAQ (reference sequence). The CDR3 DNA sequence: TGTGCCAGCAGCTTCGGAGGGGGCTCCGGGGAGCTGTTTTTT. Its protein is CASSFGGGSGELFF. Variable domain in full (rest from reference TRBV7-9 and TRBJ2-2): DTGVSQNPRHKITKRGQNVTFRCDPISEHNRLYWYRQTLGQGPEFLTYFQNEAQLEKSRLLSDRFSAERPKGSFSTLEIQRTEQGDSAMYLCASSFGGGSGELFFGEGSRLTVL.

The gene calls are TRBV21-1 and TRBJ2-5; no check of the table's D call, TRBD2, against the DNA was made. TRBV21-1 is annotated as a pseudogene. The CDR3 is made up of 17 amino acids. The CDR3 DNA is TGTGCCAGCAGCAAAAACGGTCGGTGGATACTACAAGAGACCCAGTACTTC. It encodes CASSKNGRWILQETQYF.

This chain uses TRBV18 with TRBJ2-1; 8 nucleotides agree with TRBD2. After removal of 0 bases from V and 0 bases from J, the junction contained 4 bases not matched to a gene. Germline CDR1 reads KGHSH; CDR2 reads LQKENI. This CDR3 has 17 residues. CDR3 nucleotides: TGTGCCAGCTCACCACCATCGGGAGGGAGCTCCTACAATGAGCAGTTCTTC. Its translation: CASSPPSGGSSYNEQFF.

The rearrangement uses TRBV2 and TRBJ1-1, with D perhaps matching TRBD1 (6 bases). CDR1 is SNHLY and CDR2 is FYNNEI in the germline V gene. This CDR3 is built from 13 residues. V was pared by 11 bases and J by 0 bases, with 13 bases between. The CDR3 protein is CASRTVLNTEAFF. CDR3 DNA: TGTGCCTCTAGGACAGTTTTGAACACTGAAGCTTTCTTT.

V is TRBV13 and J is TRBJ2-7; 9 bases match TRBD1. The germline gives CDR1 PRHDT, CDR2 FYEKMQ (reference sequence). The CDR3 is made up of 14 amino acids. Losses at the gene ends were 0 bases for V and 5 bases for J; bases not matched to a gene: 2. The CDR3 region has the DNA TGTGCCAGCAGCTTAGGGGGACAGGGTAACGAGCAGTACTTC. Protein product: CASSLGGQGNEQYF.

In DNA, the CDR3 is TGTGCCAGCAGCCCCTCCGGTCGACATAATTCACCCCTCCACTTT. Amino acid sequence: CASSPSGRHNSPLHF. The chain recombines TRBV7-3 with TRBJ1-6; unclear D gene. Germline CDR1 is SGHTA and CDR2 is FQGTGA. The CDR3 runs to 15 residues. With 5 bases removed from V and 5 bases from J, the gap between germline ends came to 13 bases.

The V and J genes are TRBV21-1 and TRBJ2-7. TRBV21-1 is labeled a pseudogene. The CDR3 extends over 14 amino acids. In nucleotides, the CDR3 is TGTGCCAGCAGCAGAGCACCCGCCTCCTACGAGCAGTACTTC. Protein: CASSRAPASYEQYF.

This rearrangement joins TRBV7-9 to TRBJ1-1, with D maybe TRBD1 (5 bases). The CDR3 spans 13 residues. Trimming removed 4 bases at V and 8 bases at J, with 14 bases between. Germline-derived CDR1 and CDR2 are SEHNR and FQNEAQ (reference sequence). The CDR3 spells CASSSTGTPEAFF. The CDR3 DNA is TGTGCCAGCAGCTCCACCGGGACCCCCGAAGCTTTCTTT.

V usage is TRBV30 and J usage is TRBJ1-4; no definite D call. Trimming cost V 0 bases and J 7 bases, with 15 bases left between them. Germline CDR1 and CDR2: GTSNPN and SVGIG (reference sequence). The CDR3 is 15 residues long. In nucleotides, the CDR3 is TGTGCCTGGAGTGTTGGTGGGAGAGAGCGTGAAAAACTGTTTTTT. This encodes CAWSVGGREREKLFF.

The chain combines TRBV18 with TRBJ1-2; TRBD1 matches 10 bases. V trimming: 10 bases; J trimming: 4 bases; junction bases outside the gene matches: 15. CDR1 and CDR2 (germline): KGHSH, LQKENI. The CDR3 runs 16 residues. CDR3 loop: CAIRDRGKVPFYGYTF. The CDR3 DNA sequence: TGTGCCATTAGGGACAGGGGCAAGGTCCCTTTCTATGGCTACACCTTC. Using reference TRBV18 and TRBJ1-2 for the parts outside the CDR3, the full variable domain is NAGVMQNPRHLVRRRGQEARLRCSPMKGHSHVYWYRQLPEEGLKFMVYLQKENIIDESGMPKERFSAEFPKEGPSILRIQQVVRGDSAAYFCAIRDRGKVPFYGYTFGSGTRLTVV.

The chain couples TRBV18 to TRBJ1-1; maybe TRBD1 (6 bases). Germline V gene sequence: CDR1 KGHSH, CDR2 LQKENI. The V gene lost 2 bases and the J gene lost 0 bases, with 7 bases spanning the gap. The CDR3 is 14 amino acids. The CDR3 region has the DNA TGTGCCAGCTCACCAACAGGGTTGAACACTGAAGCTTTCTTT. Amino acids: CASSPTGLNTEAFF.

A single count supports this clone. The J gene is TRBJ2-7, the V gene TRBV6-1, with TRBD2 matching over 9 bases. V lost 5 bases to trimming and J lost 0 bases; unmatched junction nucleotides: 5. The CDR3 is 15 amino acids. Germline V gives CDR1 MNHNS, CDR2 SASEGT. The CDR3 is CASSRDSGSSYEQYF. The CDR3 bases are TGTGCCAGCAGTCGGGATAGCGGGAGCTCCTACGAGCAGTACTTC.

The chain has TRBV10-3 and TRBJ1-1, with D unclear. Trimming took 6 bases from V and 2 from J, leaving 10 bases between them. Germline-derived CDR1 and CDR2 are ENHRY and SYGVKD. CDR3 size: 13 residues. The CDR3 DNA is TGTGCCATCAGGGCCCCAGCTAACACTGAAGCTTTCTTT. Translating gives CAIRAPANTEAFF.

V is TRBV30 and J is TRBJ2-7; D tentatively fits TRBD1 or TRBD2 (5 bases each). CDR3 length equals 13 residues. Per the germline V gene, CDR1 is GTSNPN and CDR2 is SVGIG (reference sequence). V was shortened by 5 bases and J by 3 bases, with 14 bases between the two germline ends. The CDR3 is CAWARDLNYEQYF. The DNA of the CDR3 is TGTGCCTGGGCCCGGGACCTCAACTACGAGCAGTACTTC. The full variable domain, its missing parts supplied by reference TRBV30 and TRBJ2-7, is SQTIHQWPATLVQPVGSPLSLECTVEGTSNPNLYWYRQAAGRGLQLLFYSVGIGQISSEVPQNLSASRPQDRQFILSSKKLLLSDSGFYLCAWARDLNYEQYFGPGTRLTVT.

The J gene is TRBJ2-3, the V gene TRBV28, with a possible D match to TRBD2 (5 bases). The germline V gene encodes CDR1 MDHEN and CDR2 SYDVKM. V lost 4 bases and J lost 5, with 19 bases in between. This CDR3 has 16 amino acids. The CDR3 DNA follows: TGTGCCAGCAGTTCCCTCCTAACTAGTCCGAGAGATACGCAGTATTTT. Translating gives CASSSLLTSPRDTQYF.

V usage is TRBV5-4 and J usage is TRBJ1-2; no firm D call. V lost 0 bases and J 3 bases, leaving 12 bases between the germline ends. This CDR3 region has 15 residues. CDR1 is SGHNT, CDR2 YYREEE, per germline (reference sequence). The CDR3 DNA is TGTGCCAGCAGCTTGGCGGATCCCACCGACTATGGCTACACCTTC. This gives the protein CASSLADPTDYGYTF.

This rearrangement joins TRBV7-9 to TRBJ1-6; no clear D gene. Germline V CDR1 and CDR2: SEHNR, FQNEAQ (reference sequence). Deletions cut 6 bases from V and 3 bases from J, with 12 bases between. This CDR3 has 15 residues. The CDR3 reads CASSRSTGYNSPLHF. In DNA form, the CDR3 reads TGTGCCAGCAGTCGCTCGACCGGCTATAATTCACCCCTCCACTTT.

This chain joins TRBV7-6 and TRBJ2-7; 11 positions agree with TRBD2. The CDR3 length is 14 residues. Germline V gene sequence: CDR1 SGHVS, CDR2 FNYEAQ. After removal of 5 bases from V and 6 bases from J, the junction contained 6 bases not matched to a gene. The CDR3 spells CASSPLAGDGEQYF. In DNA form, the CDR3 reads TGTGCCAGCAGCCCACTAGCGGGAGACGGCGAGCAGTACTTC.

The J gene is TRBJ2-6, the V gene TRBV7-9; perhaps D is TRBD1 or TRBD2 (5 bases each). There are 17 residues in the CDR3. Per germline, CDR1 SEHNR and CDR2 FQNEAQ (reference sequence). Trimming took 3 bases from V and 1 from J, leaving 13 bases between them. CDR3 DNA: TGTGCCAGCAGCTTTACGGGGCGGGCGTCTGGGGCCAACGTCCTGACTTTC. Its translation is CASSFTGRASGANVLTF.

V usage is TRBV6-6 and J usage is TRBJ1-5; D gene unclear. The CDR3 has 15 residues. Trimming cost V 2 bases and J 3 bases, with 11 bases left between them. CDR1 and CDR2 from the germline V gene are MNHNY and SVGAGI (reference sequence). CDR3 DNA sequence: TGTGCCAGCAGTTACGGTTCGGGTCCCAATCAGCCCCAGCATTTT. This encodes CASSYGSGPNQPQHF.

This clone has only one observation. The V call is TRBV2, the J call TRBJ2-1, with 12 bases identical to TRBD2. V shed 7 bases, J shed 10 bases, and the junction held 8 bases outside the gene matches. CDR1 is SNHLY, CDR2 FYNNEI, per germline. This CDR3 contains 14 residues. CDR3 nucleotide sequence: TGTGCCAGCAAATGGACTAGCGGGACCCCCGAGCAGTTCTTC. It specifies CASKWTSGTPEQFF.

In nucleotides, the CDR3 is TGTGCCAGCAGTGCTCGCGCCGGGAGCCAAAACTATGGCTACACCTTC. This translates into CASSARAGSQNYGYTF. The V and J genes are TRBV6-1 and TRBJ1-2; no clear D. Deletions cut 4 bases from V and 2 bases from J, with 17 bases between. Germline V CDR1 and CDR2: MNHNS, SASEGT. This CDR3 is built from 16 residues.